Here is one T cell receptor (beta chain) with its context. This clone's antigen is unknown. Base quality data are lacking; no much larger clone is found one base away. The collaborating institutions used their own protocols to collect whole blood in K2EDTA tubes. For TCRbeta analysis, collaborators shipped samples as frozen whole blood, isolated PBMCs, or DNA extracted from either of those sample types. This sample stems from a study of blood T cell repertoires in COVID-19 (dated by TCRdb to 2018 to 2021). With respect to the entire study: Collaborator samples came from the United States, Italy and Spain and covered acute and convalescent phases of COVID-19. A freely available public database, intended as a resource for researchers studying the immune response to SARS-CoV-2, is where the repertoires were released. Where available, HLA class I and class II types were taken from metadata supplied by the sample provider and were not determined by assay-based typing. Subjects who had been exposed to COVID-19, were actively infected with it, or had recovered from it provided the deeply sampled blood TCRbeta repertoires that made up the dataset. The sample metadata nearly always contained a de-identified subject ID, COVID-19 status, age in years and sex. The material from the prospective study consisted of cDNA or gDNA derived from T cells, B-cell-depleted T cells, or PBMCs. Samples were obtained from the ongoing ImmuneRACE study (first 160 participants) and from 950 to 1,500 subjects provided by 6 global collaborators.

TCRbeta CDR3 regions were amplified from genomic DNA using the immunoSEQ Assay, a bias-controlled multiplex PCR. The authors processed their data as follows. The number of nucleated cells in each sample was estimated by amplification of reference gene primers within the assay. Sequence reads were collapsed and filtered to measure the absolute abundance of every unique TCRbeta CDR3 rearrangement. For each sample, productive Simpson clonality was calculated as the square root of Simpson's diversity index over productive rearrangements. TCRdb took this table from immuneACCESS and kept in-frame rearrangements with V and J called. Such tables lack part of the clones; where checked against another copy, unresolved V genes explain under half of the gap, and the rest is unexplained. For V, J and clone size, that table is used; D and trimming come from the DNA. For this sample there are 100,000 to 120,000 clones; 85% appear just once. The ten largest account for 13% of the sample.

Findings and caveats that apply to the study as a whole: Clinical and demographic metadata were provided uncurated, with the amount varying by source and participant.

The CDR3 goes from the cysteine to the phenylalanine over 13 residues. Left in the record is the CDR3 DNA by itself, 39 bases read in frame from the first base. V and J lose 5 bases and 5 bases, and a span of 11 bases separates them. Specimen: peripheral blood. The TCR was taken from a human donor in a cohort sampled during active COVID-19. The rearranged segments are TRBV12-3 or TRBV12-4 and TRBJ2-3; the D gene cannot be resolved reliably. The DNA reads TGTGCCAGCAGTCCGGGTCGAGTAGATACGCAGTATTTT. This translates into CASSPGRVDTQYF.